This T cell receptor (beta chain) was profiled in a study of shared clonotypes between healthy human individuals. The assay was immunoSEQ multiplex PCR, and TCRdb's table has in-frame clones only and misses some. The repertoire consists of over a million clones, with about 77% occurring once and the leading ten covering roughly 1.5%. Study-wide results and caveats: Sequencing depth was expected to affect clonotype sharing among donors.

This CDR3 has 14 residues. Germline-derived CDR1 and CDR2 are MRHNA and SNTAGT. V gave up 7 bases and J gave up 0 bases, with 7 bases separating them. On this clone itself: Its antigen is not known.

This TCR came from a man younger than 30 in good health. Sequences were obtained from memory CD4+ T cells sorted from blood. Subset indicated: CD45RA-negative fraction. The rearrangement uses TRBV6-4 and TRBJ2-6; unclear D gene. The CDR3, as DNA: TGTGCCAGCAAACTTAACTCTGGGGCCAACGTCCTGACTTTC. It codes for CASKLNSGANVLTF.